This T cell receptor beta chain was sequenced during a study of T cell responses to AZD1222 COVID-19 vaccine. With 1 base removed from V and 11 bases from J, the gap between germline ends came to 11 bases. This CDR3 is 13 amino acids long. Germline V gene data show CDR1 as KGHSH and CDR2 as LQKENI. Sequenced by immunoSEQ multiplex PCR; TCRdb stores in-frame clones only, minus some. The sample has more than 150,000 clones, about 87% seen once. Material: peripheral blood, obtained on day 0 of AZD1222 vaccination. The V gene is TRBV18, the J gene TRBJ2-2; maybe TRBD2 (6 bases). This clonotype was obtained from an adult in good health. In nucleotides, the CDR3 is TGTGCCAGCTCACCACAGGAGGGCCTCGAGCTGTTTTTT. Its protein is CASSPQEGLELFF.